Given below is one T cell receptor (beta chain) in context. Its antigen is unknown. Losses at the gene ends were 0 bases for V and 1 base for J; bases not matched to a gene: 4. CDR3 length: 16 amino acids. The germline V gene encodes CDR1 SGHRS and CDR2 YFSETQ. The data belong to a study of cytomegalovirus exposure and HLA in healthy donors. A multiplex PCR was run with 60 Vbeta primers and 13 Jbeta primers. Sequencing used immunoSEQ multiplex PCR; TCRdb keeps in-frame clones, though not all of them. The sample lists about 150,000 clones; around 60% were seen once. Study observations and caveats: What TCR beta sequences reportedly achieved was accurate prediction of HLA-A and HLA-B alleles in most subjects.

This receptor was identified in a woman aged 55 to 70 in good health and CMV-seropositive. Material: PBMCs. The V and J genes are TRBV5-1 and TRBJ2-1, with TRBD2 matching over 7 bases. In DNA form, the CDR3 reads TGCGCCAGCAGCTTGGGGGCGGGAGTATCCTACAATGAGCAGTTCTTC. Protein product: CASSLGAGVSYNEQFF.